Listed here is a single T cell receptor beta chain. This sample is drawn from a study of T cells in Graves' hyperthyroidism and ophthalmopathy. Amplified TCR beta CDR3 regions came from RNA transcripts. TCR CDR3 underwent first-round RT-PCR with the HTBI primer set. TCRdb re-analysed the multiplex PCR reads in MiXCR, keeping a single row per CDR3 protein. The sample includes roughly 720,000 distinct CDR3 sequences, roughly 17% seen only once; the top ten take roughly a sixth. The sample comprised blood. The TCR was taken from a man over 45 with Graves' hyperthyroidism.

DNA of the CDR3: TGTGCCAGCAGTCGAGACGGGGCGGATGGCTACACCTTC. It is translated as CASSRDGADGYTF. The genes are TRBV27 and TRBJ1-2; possibly TRBD1 for D (5 bases). Per germline, CDR1 MNHEY and CDR2 SMNVEV (reference sequence). V lost 5 bases, J lost 6 bases, and 13 bases lay in between. The CDR3 runs to 13 residues.